This TCR beta chain originates from a study of Ad26.COV2.S vaccination and SARS-CoV-2 variants. Looking at the study overall: Into the muscle, Ad26.COV2.S was dosed once or twice, 56 days apart. Broader study findings: It was reported that spike-specific CD8+ and CD4+ T cell responses were substantially broad after vaccination. Total T cell responses, in the TCR breadth and depth analyses, may have been underestimated. People given the vaccine had a wider spike-specific TCR breadth than placebo recipients did.

TCRdb's copy holds only in-frame clones and misses some; the assay was immunoSEQ multiplex PCR. The sample contains about 280,000 clones, about 89% of which appear only once. Documented treatment: around 19 received Ad26.COV2.S at low or high dose, single or two shots; five or six received placebo; per-sample allocation not given. Sampling took place 63 days after the first vaccine or placebo injection. There are 14 residues in the CDR3. The ends lost 3 bases at V and 6 bases at J; junction bases unmatched: 6. Germline V gives CDR1 SGDLS, CDR2 YYNGEE. About this clone: Its antigen is unknown.

The chain has TRBV9 and TRBJ2-3; TRBD2 matches 8 bases. The material was peripheral blood, obtained in a trial of Ad26.COV2.S vaccine versus placebo. The receptor's source is a person between 18 and 65 years old who received the Ad26.COV2.S COVID-19 vaccine or a placebo. The CDR3 loop reads CASSGSGVGDTQYF. The CDR3 nucleotides are TGTGCCAGCAGCGGTAGCGGGGTGGGGGATACGCAGTATTTT.